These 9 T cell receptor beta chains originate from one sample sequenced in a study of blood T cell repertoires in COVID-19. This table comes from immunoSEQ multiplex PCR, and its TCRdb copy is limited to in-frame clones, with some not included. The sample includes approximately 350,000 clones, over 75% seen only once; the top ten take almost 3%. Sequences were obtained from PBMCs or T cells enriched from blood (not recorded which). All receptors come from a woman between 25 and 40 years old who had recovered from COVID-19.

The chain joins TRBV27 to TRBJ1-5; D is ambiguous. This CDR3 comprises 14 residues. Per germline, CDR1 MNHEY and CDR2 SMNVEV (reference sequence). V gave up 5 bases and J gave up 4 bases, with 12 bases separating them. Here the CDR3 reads CASSMNPGNQPQHF. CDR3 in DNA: TGTGCCAGCAGTATGAATCCGGGAAATCAGCCCCAGCATTTT.

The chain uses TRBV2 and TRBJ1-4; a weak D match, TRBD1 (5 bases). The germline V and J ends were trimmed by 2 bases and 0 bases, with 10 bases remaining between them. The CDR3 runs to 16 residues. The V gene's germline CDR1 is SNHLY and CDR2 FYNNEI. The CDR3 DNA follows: TGTGCCAGCAGTGAATTGACAGCTGCAACTAATGAAAAACTGTTTTTT. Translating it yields CASSELTAATNEKLFF.

The CDR3 nucleotides read TGTGCCAGCAGCTTAACAGGGGGAGATTCACCCCTCCACTTT. Translating it yields CASSLTGGDSPLHF. This chain uses TRBV13 with TRBJ1-6, with 8 bases identical to TRBD1. This CDR3 region has 14 residues. J gave up 8 bases and V 2 bases, and 2 bases lay outside the gene matches. CDR1 PRHDT and CDR2 FYEKMQ come from the germline V gene (reference sequence). The entire variable domain, with the rest obtained from reference TRBV13 and TRBJ1-6, is as follows: AAGVIQSPRHLIKEKRETATLKCYPIPRHDTVYWYQQGPGQDPQFLISFYEKMQSDKGSIPDRFSAQQFSDYHSELNMSSLELGDSALYFCASSLTGGDSPLHFGNGTRLTVT.

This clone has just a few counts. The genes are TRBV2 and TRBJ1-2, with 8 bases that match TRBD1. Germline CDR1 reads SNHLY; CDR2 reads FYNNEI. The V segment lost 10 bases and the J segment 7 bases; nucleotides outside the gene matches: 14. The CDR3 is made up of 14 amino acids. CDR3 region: CATGGQAGGGGYTF. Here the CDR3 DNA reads TGTGCCACCGGAGGCCAAGCAGGGGGCGGTGGCTACACCTTC.

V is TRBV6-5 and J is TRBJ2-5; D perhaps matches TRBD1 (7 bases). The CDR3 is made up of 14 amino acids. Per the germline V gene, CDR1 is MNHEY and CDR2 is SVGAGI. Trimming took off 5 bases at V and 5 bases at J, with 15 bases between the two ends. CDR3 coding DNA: TGTGCCAGCAGTCGACAGGGCGGGATGGAGACCCAGTACTTC. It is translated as CASSRQGGMETQYF.

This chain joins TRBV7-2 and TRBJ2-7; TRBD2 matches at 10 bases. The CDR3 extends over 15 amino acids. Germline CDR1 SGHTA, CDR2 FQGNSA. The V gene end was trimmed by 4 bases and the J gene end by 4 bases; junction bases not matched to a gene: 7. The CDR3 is CASSYSGRSFYEQYF. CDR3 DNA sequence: TGTGCCAGCAGCTATAGCGGGAGGAGTTTTTACGAGCAGTACTTC.

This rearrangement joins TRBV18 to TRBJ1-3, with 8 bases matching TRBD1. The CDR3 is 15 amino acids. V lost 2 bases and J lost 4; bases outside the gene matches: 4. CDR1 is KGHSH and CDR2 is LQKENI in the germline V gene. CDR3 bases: TGTGCCAGCTCACCAGGAGGACAGGGCGGAAACACCATATATTTT. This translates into CASSPGGQGGNTIYF.

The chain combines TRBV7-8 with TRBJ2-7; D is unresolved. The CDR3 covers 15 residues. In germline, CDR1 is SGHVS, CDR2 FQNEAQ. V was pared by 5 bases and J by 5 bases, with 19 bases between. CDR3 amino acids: CASSPLSGQANEQYF. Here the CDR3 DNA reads TGTGCCAGCAGCCCCCTCTCCGGCCAGGCTAACGAGCAGTACTTC.

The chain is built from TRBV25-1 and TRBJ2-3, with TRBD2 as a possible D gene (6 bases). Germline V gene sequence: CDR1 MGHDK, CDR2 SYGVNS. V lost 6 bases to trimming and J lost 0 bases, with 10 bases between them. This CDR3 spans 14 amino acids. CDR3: CASRPGLSTDTQYF. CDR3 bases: TGTGCCAGCAGGCCGGGACTTAGCACAGATACGCAGTATTTT.